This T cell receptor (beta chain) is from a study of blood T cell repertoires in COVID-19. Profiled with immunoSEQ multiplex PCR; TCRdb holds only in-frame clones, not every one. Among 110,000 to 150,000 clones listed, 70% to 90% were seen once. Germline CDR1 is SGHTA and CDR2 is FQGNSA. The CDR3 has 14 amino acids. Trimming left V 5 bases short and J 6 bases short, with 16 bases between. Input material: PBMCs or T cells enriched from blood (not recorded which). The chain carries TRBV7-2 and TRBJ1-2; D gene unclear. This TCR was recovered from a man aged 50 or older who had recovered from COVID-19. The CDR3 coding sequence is TGTGCCAGCAGCCCCCGACGGGGTTTGGATGGCTACACCTTC. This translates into CASSPRRGLDGYTF.